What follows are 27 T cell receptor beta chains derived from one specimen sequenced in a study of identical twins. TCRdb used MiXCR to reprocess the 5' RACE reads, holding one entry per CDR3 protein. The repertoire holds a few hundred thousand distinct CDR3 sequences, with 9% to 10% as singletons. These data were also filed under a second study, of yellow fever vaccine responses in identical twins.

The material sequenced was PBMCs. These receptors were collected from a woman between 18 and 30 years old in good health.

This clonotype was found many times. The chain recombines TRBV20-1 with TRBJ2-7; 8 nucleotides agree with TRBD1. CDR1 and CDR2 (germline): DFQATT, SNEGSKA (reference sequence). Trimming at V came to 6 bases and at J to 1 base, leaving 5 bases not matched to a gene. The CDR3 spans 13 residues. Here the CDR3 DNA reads TGCAGTGCCCCGACAGGGGTATCCTACGAGCAGTACTTC. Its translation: CSAPTGVSYEQYF.

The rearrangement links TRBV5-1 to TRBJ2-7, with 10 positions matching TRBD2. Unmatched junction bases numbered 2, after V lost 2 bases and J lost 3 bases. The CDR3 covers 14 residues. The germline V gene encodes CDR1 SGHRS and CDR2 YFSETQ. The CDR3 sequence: CASSFGLAVYEQYF. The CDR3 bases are TGCGCCAGCAGCTTCGGACTAGCGGTCTACGAGCAGTACTTC. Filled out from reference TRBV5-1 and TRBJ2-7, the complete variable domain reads KAGVTQTPRYLIKTRGQQVTLSCSPISGHRSVSWYQQTPGQGLQFLFEYFSETQRNKGNFPGRFSGRQFSNSRSEMNVSTLELGDSALYLCASSFGLAVYEQYFGPGTRLTVT.

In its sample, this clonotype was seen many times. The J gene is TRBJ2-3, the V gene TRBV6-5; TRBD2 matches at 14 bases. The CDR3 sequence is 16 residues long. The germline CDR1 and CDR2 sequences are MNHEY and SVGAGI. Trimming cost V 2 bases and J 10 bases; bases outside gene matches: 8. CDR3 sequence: CASSYGTSGSYPSQYF. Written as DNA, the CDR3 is TGTGCCAGCAGTTACGGGACTAGCGGGAGTTACCCCTCGCAGTATTTT.

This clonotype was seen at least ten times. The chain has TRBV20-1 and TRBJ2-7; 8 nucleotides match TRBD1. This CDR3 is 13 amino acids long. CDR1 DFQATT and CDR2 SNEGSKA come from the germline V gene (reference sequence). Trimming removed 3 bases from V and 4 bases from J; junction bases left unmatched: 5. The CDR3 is CSASYTGGYEQYF. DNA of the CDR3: TGCAGTGCTAGTTATACAGGGGGGTACGAGCAGTACTTC.

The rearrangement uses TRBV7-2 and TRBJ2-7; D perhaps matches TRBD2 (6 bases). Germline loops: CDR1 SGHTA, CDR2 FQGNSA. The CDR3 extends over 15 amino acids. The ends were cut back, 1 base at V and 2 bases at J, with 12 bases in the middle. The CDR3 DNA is TGTGCCAGCAGCTTAGAGGCCGCGGGGCCCTACGAGCAGTACTTC. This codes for CASSLEAAGPYEQYF.

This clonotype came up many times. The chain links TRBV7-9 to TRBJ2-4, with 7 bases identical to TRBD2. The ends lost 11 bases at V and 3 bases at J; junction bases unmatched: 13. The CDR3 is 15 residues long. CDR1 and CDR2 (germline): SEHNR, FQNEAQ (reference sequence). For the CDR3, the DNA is TGTGCCGGATCGACCCTGGGGGGGGACAAAAACATTCAGTACTTC. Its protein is CAGSTLGGDKNIQYF.

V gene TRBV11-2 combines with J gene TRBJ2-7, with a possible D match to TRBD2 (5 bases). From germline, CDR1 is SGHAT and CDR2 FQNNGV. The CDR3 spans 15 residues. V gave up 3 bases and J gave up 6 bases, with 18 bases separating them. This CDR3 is CASSFDGPEGLEQYF. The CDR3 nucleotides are TGTGCCAGCAGCTTCGACGGCCCCGAGGGCCTCGAGCAGTACTTC.

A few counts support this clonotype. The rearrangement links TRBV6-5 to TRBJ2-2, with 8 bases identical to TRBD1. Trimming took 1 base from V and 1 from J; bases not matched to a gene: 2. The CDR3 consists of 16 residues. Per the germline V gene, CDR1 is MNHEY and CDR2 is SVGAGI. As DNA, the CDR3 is TGTGCCAGCAGTTACTTCGGGACAGGGAACACCGGGGAGCTGTTTTTT. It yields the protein CASSYFGTGNTGELFF.

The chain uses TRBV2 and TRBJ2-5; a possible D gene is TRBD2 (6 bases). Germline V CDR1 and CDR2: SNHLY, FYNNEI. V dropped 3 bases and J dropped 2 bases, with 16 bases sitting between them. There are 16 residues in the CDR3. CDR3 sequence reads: CASSDPPGVIQETQYF. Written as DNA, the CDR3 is TGTGCCAGCAGTGACCCACCGGGGGTGATACAAGAGACCCAGTACTTC.

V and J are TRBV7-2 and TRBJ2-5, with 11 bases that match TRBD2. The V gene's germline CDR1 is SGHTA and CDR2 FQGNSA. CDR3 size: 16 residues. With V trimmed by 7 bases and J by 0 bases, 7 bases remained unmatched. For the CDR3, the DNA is TGTGCCAGCAACATCCCGGGACTAGCGGACCAAGAGACCCAGTACTTC. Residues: CASNIPGLADQETQYF.

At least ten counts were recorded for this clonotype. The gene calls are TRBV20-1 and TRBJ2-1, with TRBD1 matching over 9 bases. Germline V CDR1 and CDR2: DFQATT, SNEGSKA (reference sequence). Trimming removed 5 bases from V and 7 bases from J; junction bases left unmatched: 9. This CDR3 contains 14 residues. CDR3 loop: CSAGGGTGINEQFF. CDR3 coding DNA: TGCAGTGCTGGGGGGGGGACAGGGATAAATGAGCAGTTCTTC.

CDR3 DNA sequence: TGTGCCAGCTCACCCCGAGGGGGGGATCAGCCCCAGCATTTT. Amino acid sequence: CASSPRGGDQPQHF. The V and J genes are TRBV18 and TRBJ1-5; D might be TRBD1 (6 bases). The V gene lost 3 bases and the J gene lost 5 bases, with 11 bases spanning the gap. The germline gives CDR1 KGHSH, CDR2 LQKENI. The CDR3 is 14 residues long.

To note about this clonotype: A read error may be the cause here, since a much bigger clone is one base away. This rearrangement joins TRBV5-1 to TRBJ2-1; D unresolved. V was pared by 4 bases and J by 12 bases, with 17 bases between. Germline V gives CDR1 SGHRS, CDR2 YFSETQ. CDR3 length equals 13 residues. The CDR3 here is CASSLEVLDVQFF. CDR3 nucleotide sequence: TGCGCCAGCAGCCTAGAAGTTTTGGATGTGCAGTTCTTC.

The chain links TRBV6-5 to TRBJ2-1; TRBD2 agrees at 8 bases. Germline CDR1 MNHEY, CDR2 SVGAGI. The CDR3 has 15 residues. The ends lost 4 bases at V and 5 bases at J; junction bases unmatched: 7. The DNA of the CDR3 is TGTGCCAGCAGTTCCGGAGCGGGAGTGCACAATGAGCAGTTCTTC. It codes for CASSSGAGVHNEQFF.

Written as DNA, the CDR3 is TGTGCCAGCGGCCGGCCGGGGGCGTACACTGAAGCTTTCTTT. It yields the protein CASGRPGAYTEAFF. The J gene is TRBJ1-1, the V gene TRBV27; tentatively, D is TRBD1 (6 bases). V lost 8 bases and J 3 bases, leaving 16 bases between the germline ends. This CDR3 has 14 amino acids. Germline CDR1 is MNHEY and CDR2 is SMNVEV (reference sequence).

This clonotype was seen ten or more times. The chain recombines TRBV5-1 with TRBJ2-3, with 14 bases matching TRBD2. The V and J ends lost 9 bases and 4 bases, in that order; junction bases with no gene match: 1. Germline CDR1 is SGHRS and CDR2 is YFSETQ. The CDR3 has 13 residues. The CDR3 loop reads CATTSGGADTQYF. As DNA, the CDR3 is TGCGCCACGACTAGCGGGGGGGCAGATACGCAGTATTTT.

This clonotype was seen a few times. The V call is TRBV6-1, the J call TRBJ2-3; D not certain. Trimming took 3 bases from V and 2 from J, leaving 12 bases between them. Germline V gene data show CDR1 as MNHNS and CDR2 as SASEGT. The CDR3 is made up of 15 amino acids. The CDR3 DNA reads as TGTGCCAGCAGTGACAGGCTACTATACACAGATACGCAGTATTTT. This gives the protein CASSDRLLYTDTQYF.

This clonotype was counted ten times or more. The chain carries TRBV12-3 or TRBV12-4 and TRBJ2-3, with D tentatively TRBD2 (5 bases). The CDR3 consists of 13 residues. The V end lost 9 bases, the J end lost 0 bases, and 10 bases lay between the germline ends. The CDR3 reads CASHGVSTDTQYF. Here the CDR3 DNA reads TGTGCCAGTCACGGGGTGAGCACAGATACGCAGTATTTT.

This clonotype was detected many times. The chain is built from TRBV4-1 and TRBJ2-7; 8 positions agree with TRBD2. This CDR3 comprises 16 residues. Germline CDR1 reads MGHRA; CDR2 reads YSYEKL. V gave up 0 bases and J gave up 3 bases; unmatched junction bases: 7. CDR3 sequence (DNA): TGCGCCAGCAGCCAAGAAAAATTAGCGGGACACTACGAGCAGTACTTC. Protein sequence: CASSQEKLAGHYEQYF.

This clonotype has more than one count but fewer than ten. This chain's CDR3 is CASRRGQSNNEQFF. Written as DNA, the CDR3 is TGTGCCAGCAGACGGGGCCAGAGTAACAATGAGCAGTTCTTC. The chain couples TRBV11-2 to TRBJ2-1; TRBD1 or TRBD2 may be the D gene (5 bases each). V was shortened by 6 bases and J by 5 bases, with 14 bases between the two germline ends. The CDR3 spans 14 residues. Germline CDR1 is SGHAT and CDR2 is FQNNGV.

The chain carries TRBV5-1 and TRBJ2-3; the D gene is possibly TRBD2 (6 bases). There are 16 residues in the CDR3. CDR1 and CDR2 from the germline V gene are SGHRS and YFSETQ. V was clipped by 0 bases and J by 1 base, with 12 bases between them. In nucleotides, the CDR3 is TGCGCCAGCAGCTTGGGGGAGGAGGTCGGCACAGATACGCAGTATTTT. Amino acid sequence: CASSLGEEVGTDTQYF.

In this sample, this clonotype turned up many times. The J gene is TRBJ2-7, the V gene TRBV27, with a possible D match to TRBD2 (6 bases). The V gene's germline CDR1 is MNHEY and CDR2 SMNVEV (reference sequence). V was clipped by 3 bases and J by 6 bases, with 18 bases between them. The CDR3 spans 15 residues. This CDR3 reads CASSFIQGGPVEQYF. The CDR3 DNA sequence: TGTGCCAGCAGTTTCATCCAAGGAGGGCCAGTCGAGCAGTACTTC.

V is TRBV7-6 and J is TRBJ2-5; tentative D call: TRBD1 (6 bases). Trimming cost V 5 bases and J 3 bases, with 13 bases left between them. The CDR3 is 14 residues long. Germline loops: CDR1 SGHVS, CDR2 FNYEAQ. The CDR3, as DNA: TGTGCCAGCAGCCTCAGGACAGAGGAAGAGACCCAGTACTTC. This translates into CASSLRTEEETQYF. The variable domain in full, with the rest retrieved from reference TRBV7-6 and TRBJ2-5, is GAGVSQSPRYKVTKRGQDVALRCDPISGHVSLYWYRQALGQGPEFLTYFNYEAQQDKSGLPNDRFSAERPEGSISTLTIQRTEQRDSAMYRCASSLRTEEETQYFGPGTRLLVL.

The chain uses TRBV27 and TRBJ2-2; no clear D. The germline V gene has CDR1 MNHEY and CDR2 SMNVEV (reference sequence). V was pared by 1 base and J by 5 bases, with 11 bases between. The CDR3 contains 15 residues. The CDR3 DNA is TGTGCCAGCAGTTTATTAGGCCCCAAGACCGGGGAGCTGTTTTTT. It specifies CASSLLGPKTGELFF.

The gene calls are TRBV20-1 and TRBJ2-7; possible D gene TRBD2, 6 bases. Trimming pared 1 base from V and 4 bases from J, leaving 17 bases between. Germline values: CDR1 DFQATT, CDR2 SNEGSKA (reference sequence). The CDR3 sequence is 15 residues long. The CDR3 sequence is CSARVRGYEQYEQYF. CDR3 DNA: TGCAGTGCTAGAGTTCGGGGGTACGAGCAGTACGAGCAGTACTTC.

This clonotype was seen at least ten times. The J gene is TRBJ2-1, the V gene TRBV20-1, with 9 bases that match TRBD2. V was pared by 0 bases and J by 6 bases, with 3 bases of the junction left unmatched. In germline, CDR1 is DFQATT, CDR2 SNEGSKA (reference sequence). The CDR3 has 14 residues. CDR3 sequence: CSARERTSANEQFF. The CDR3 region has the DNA TGCAGTGCTAGAGAGAGGACTAGCGCCAATGAGCAGTTCTTC.

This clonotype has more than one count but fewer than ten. CDR3 in DNA: TGCGCCAGCAGTAAGACAGGGGTGAACACTGAAGCTTTCTTT. Translation: CASSKTGVNTEAFF. The chain joins TRBV5-1 to TRBJ1-1, with TRBD1 identical over 8 bases. The CDR3 contains 14 residues. Germline CDR1 SGHRS, CDR2 YFSETQ. The V and J ends lost 5 bases and 0 bases, in that order; junction bases with no gene match: 3. The full variable domain, with the rest looked up from reference TRBV5-1 and TRBJ1-1, is KAGVTQTPRYLIKTRGQQVTLSCSPISGHRSVSWYQQTPGQGLQFLFEYFSETQRNKGNFPGRFSGRQFSNSRSEMNVSTLELGDSALYLCASSKTGVNTEAFFGQGTRLTVV.